This TCR beta chain was identified in a study of cytotoxic CD8 clonotypes in ibrutinib-treated CLL. Study outcomes and limitations: Exceeding age-matched healthy donors, baseline clonality also tracked the counts of circulating CD8+ T cells. Lymph node repertoires were not studied, and sampling times were unmatched.

Frozen-stored PBMCs produced roughly 2 micrograms of genomic DNA for TCR beta libraries. This clone was detected once. The antigen remains undetermined. The CDR3 is 14 residues long. Germline CDR1 LGHNA, CDR2 YSLEER. Trimming took off 1 base at V and 5 bases at J, with 11 bases between the two ends. This table comes from immunoSEQ multiplex PCR, and its TCRdb copy is limited to in-frame clones, with some not included. The top ten hold about 5.3% of the sample, which has nearly 300,000 clones, roughly 76% seen once. The chain links TRBV4-3 to TRBJ2-5; D ambiguous. This clonotype was obtained from a human donor with chronic lymphocytic leukemia. The sequences come from PBMCs, collected at disease progression, from a patient treated with ibrutinib. In DNA form, the CDR3 reads TGCGCCAGCAGCCAAGGCTTTCTGGGGGAGACCCAGTACTTC. Translated: CASSQGFLGETQYF.